This T cell receptor (beta chain) was identified in a study of T cells after yellow fever vaccination. The sample holds a few counts of this clonotype. What it recognizes is unknown. Broader study findings: After the booster, about 95% of CD4 and about 90% of CD8 primary-response clones were re-detected. Highly abundant clonotypes carried over from the bulk population could end up in FACS-sorted repertoires as contaminants. The secondary T-cell response peaked on day 5, not day 15, but was weaker.

V was trimmed by 0 bases and J by 2 bases, leaving 8 bases between them. The CDR3 consists of 16 residues. Germline lookup yields CDR1 KGHSH and CDR2 LQKENI. 5'RACE template switching added a universal primer site and UMIs to TCR cDNA. In TCRdb, the 5' RACE reads were re-called with MiXCR into one record per CDR3 protein. The profile shows 500,000 to 650,000 distinct CDR3 sequences, 13% of them singletons. This chain joins TRBV18 and TRBJ2-6, with D possibly matching TRBD1 (5 bases). Sequenced here: PBMCs, sampled on the day of the yellow fever booster vaccination. This sequence was found in a man between 25 and 39 years old who received the YFV17D yellow fever vaccine. CDR3 sequence reads: CASSPPTGPGANVLTF. CDR3 sequence (DNA): TGTGCCAGCTCACCACCAACAGGCCCTGGGGCCAACGTCCTGACTTTC.